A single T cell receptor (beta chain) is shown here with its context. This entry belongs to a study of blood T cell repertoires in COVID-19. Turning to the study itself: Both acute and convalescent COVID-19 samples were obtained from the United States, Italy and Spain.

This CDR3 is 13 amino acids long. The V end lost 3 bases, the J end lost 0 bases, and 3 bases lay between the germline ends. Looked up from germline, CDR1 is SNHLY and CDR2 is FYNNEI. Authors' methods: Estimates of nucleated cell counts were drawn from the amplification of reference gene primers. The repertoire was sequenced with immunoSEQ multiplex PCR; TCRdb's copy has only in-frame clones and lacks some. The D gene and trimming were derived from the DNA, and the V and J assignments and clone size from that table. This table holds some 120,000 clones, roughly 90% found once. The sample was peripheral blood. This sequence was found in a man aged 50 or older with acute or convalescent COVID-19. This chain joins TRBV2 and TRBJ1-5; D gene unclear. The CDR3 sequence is CASSEYSNQPQHF. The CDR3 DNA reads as TGTGCCAGCAGTGAGTATAGCAATCAGCCCCAGCATTTT.